This T cell receptor (beta chain) stems from a study of blood T cells in healthy people across ages. Together with a sample-barcoded 5' primer, a J-beta primer mix was included in a second PCR lasting about 7 to 12 cycles. Via MiXCR, TCRdb re-called the 5' RACE reads, giving one row per CDR3 protein. The sample lists 1.8 million or so distinct CDR3 sequences; about two fifths were seen once. The CDR3 length is 16 residues. Trimming removed 7 bases from V and 6 bases from J; junction bases left unmatched: 13. This receptor was obtained from a human donor in good health. V usage is TRBV12-3 or TRBV12-4 and J usage is TRBJ2-2; TRBD2 aligns across 8 bases. The sample taken for sequencing was blood. The DNA for the CDR3 is TGTGCCAGCAACCAAAACGGGAGGGCGAAAGCCGGGGAGCTGTTTTTT. This translates into CASNQNGRAKAGELFF.